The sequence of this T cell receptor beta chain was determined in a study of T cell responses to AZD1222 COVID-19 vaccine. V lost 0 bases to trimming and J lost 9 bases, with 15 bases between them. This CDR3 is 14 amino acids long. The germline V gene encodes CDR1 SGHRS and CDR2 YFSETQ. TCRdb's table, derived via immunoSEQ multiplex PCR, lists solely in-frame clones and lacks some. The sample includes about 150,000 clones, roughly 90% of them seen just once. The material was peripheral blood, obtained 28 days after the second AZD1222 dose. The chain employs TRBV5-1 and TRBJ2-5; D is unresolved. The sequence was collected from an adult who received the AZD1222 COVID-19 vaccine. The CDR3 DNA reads TGCGCCAGCAGCTTGGCCACCACACCGGTAGCCCAGTACTTC. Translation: CASSLATTPVAQYF. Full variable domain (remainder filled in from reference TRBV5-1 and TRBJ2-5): KAGVTQTPRYLIKTRGQQVTLSCSPISGHRSVSWYQQTPGQGLQFLFEYFSETQRNKGNFPGRFSGRQFSNSRSEMNVSTLELGDSALYLCASSLATTPVAQYFGPGTRLLVL.